This T cell receptor beta chain was identified in a study of CD8 T cells in Susac syndrome. The V end lost 6 bases, the J end lost 1 base, and 3 bases lay between the germline ends. CDR3 length: 10 residues. Germline CDR1 and CDR2: SQVTM and ANQGSEA. It was with random hexamers that roughly 0.45 to 1 ug RNA was reverse transcribed. Amplification of TCR beta CDR3 used immunoSEQ multiplex PCR across 54 Vbeta and 13 Jbeta. One entry per CDR3 protein results from TCRdb running MiXCR on the immunoSEQ multiplex PCR reads. The data contain around 230,000 distinct CDR3 sequences, approximately 95% of them singletons.

The sequence came from a human donor with Susac syndrome. The chain links TRBV29-1 to TRBJ1-1, with unresolved D. The sample consisted of CD4+ T cells from PBMCs. The DNA for the CDR3 is TGCAGCGTGTGGAACACTGAAGCTTTCTTT. Its translation: CSVWNTEAFF. Variable domain in full (rest from reference TRBV29-1 and TRBJ1-1): SAVISQKPSRDICQRGTSLTIQCQVDSQVTMMFWYRQQPGQSLTLIATANQGSEATYESGFVIDKFPISRPNLTFSTLTVSNMSPEDSSIYLCSVWNTEAFFGQGTRLTVV.